This T cell receptor (beta chain) comes out of a study of blood T cell repertoires in COVID-19. Trimming at V came to 4 bases and at J to 0 bases, leaving 11 bases not matched to a gene. The CDR3 spans 17 residues. The germline V gene encodes CDR1 SQVTM and CDR2 ANQGSEA. This clone was observed a few times. Generated by immunoSEQ multiplex PCR, the TCRdb table keeps only in-frame clones and is missing some. Here the sample spans 190,000 or so clones, 70% to 90% being singletons. The chain joins TRBV29-1 to TRBJ1-1; 10 positions match TRBD1. The sample taken for sequencing was PBMCs or T cells enriched from blood (not recorded which). The origin of this receptor is a man aged 40-49 years who had recovered from COVID-19. The CDR3 protein is CSVGGSGTGAMNTEAFF. The DNA of the CDR3 is TGCAGCGTTGGAGGCAGCGGGACAGGGGCTATGAACACTGAAGCTTTCTTT.